This TCR beta chain is from a study of T cells in Graves' hyperthyroidism and ophthalmopathy. Fresh peripheral blood, around 11 ml of it, supplied the PBMCs. Researchers took RNA transcripts and amplified the TCR beta CDR3 regions from them. The TCR CDR3 first-round RT-PCR relied on the HTBI primer set. TCRdb reprocessed the multiplex PCR reads via MiXCR and lists one record per CDR3 protein. The repertoire holds around 520,000 distinct CDR3 sequences, about 24% seen once, with 10% to 12% in the top ten. There are 13 residues in the CDR3. Trimming left V 6 bases short and J 4 bases short, with 15 bases between. In germline, CDR1 is SQVTM, CDR2 ANQGSEA.

This clonotype originated in a woman in her twenties or thirties with Graves' ophthalmopathy. This chain links TRBV29-1 with TRBJ1-1; D is unresolved. The sequenced sample consisted of blood. The CDR3 spells CSVPPAQGTEAFF. The DNA of the CDR3 is TGCAGCGTGCCTCCCGCGCAAGGCACTGAAGCTTTCTTT. Full variable domain (remainder filled in from reference TRBV29-1 and TRBJ1-1): SAVISQKPSRDICQRGTSLTIQCQVDSQVTMMFWYRQQPGQSLTLIATANQGSEATYESGFVIDKFPISRPNLTFSTLTVSNMSPEDSSIYLCSVPPAQGTEAFFGQGTRLTVV.